Below, 28 T cell receptor beta chains from the same sample are listed, as sequenced in a study of OX40 agonist ivuxolimab in advanced cancers. Assay: immunoSEQ multiplex PCR; the TCRdb copy retains only in-frame clones and omits some. The sample has about 60,000 clones, about 85% seen once. Specimen: CD4+ or CD8+ T cells sorted from blood, collected in a trial of the OX40 agonist ivuxolimab. Every receptor here comes from an adult with an advanced solid tumor such as melanoma, head and neck, liver or kidney cancer.

V gene TRBV19 combines with J gene TRBJ2-1, with 7 bases fitting TRBD2. The CDR3 length is 14 residues. In germline, CDR1 is LNHDA, CDR2 SQIVND (reference sequence). The ends lost 3 bases at V and 8 bases at J; junction bases unmatched: 7. CDR3 loop: CASSMRLATDEQFF. For the CDR3, the DNA is TGTGCCAGTAGTATGCGACTAGCTACCGATGAGCAGTTCTTC.

The CDR3 is CASSIPLAGEVNEQFF. The CDR3, as DNA: TGCGCCAGCAGCATCCCACTAGCGGGGGAAGTGAATGAGCAGTTCTTC. This chain uses TRBV5-1 with TRBJ2-1; 11 bases fit TRBD2. Germline V CDR1 and CDR2: SGHRS, YFSETQ. Trimming at V came to 4 bases and at J to 7 bases, leaving 10 bases not matched to a gene. CDR3 length equals 16 residues.

The chain uses TRBV7-8 and TRBJ2-7; D not resolved. Germline CDR1 is SGHVS and CDR2 is FQNEAQ. V lost 5 bases to trimming and J lost 3 bases, with 17 bases between them. The CDR3 length is 15 residues. The CDR3 loop reads CASSPARNRYYEQYF. The CDR3 region has the DNA TGTGCCAGCAGCCCAGCGAGGAACAGATACTACGAGCAGTACTTC. The full variable domain, with the rest looked up from reference TRBV7-8 and TRBJ2-7, is GAGVSQSPRYKVAKRGQDVALRCDPISGHVSLFWYQQALGQGPEFLTYFQNEAQLDKSGLPSDRFFAERPEGSVSTLKIQRTQQEDSAVYLCASSPARNRYYEQYFGPGTRLTVT.

The V and J genes are TRBV2 and TRBJ2-1; D gene uncertain. Trimming left V 7 bases short and J 10 bases short, with 17 bases between. Germline V CDR1 and CDR2: SNHLY, FYNNEI. The CDR3 length is 13 residues. CDR3 sequence: CASMKGFRQEQFF. The CDR3 DNA is TGTGCCAGCATGAAAGGTTTCCGACAAGAGCAGTTCTTC. Variable domain in full (rest from reference TRBV2 and TRBJ2-1): EPEVTQTPSHQVTQMGQEVILRCVPISNHLYFYWYRQILGQKVEFLVSFYNNEISEKSEIFDDQFSVERPDGSNFTLKIRSTKLEDSAMYFCASMKGFRQEQFFGPGTRLTVL.

This chain joins TRBV27 and TRBJ1-4; TRBD1 agrees at 7 bases. The length of the CDR3 is 15 residues. V shed 4 bases, J shed 4 bases, and the junction held 6 bases outside the gene matches. The germline CDR1 and CDR2 sequences are MNHEY and SMNVEV (reference sequence). CDR3 sequence: CASSSKGQLNEKLFF. The CDR3 DNA reads TGTGCCAGCAGTTCAAAGGGACAGCTTAATGAAAAACTGTTTTTT.

This clone was detected only once. The V call is TRBV7-3, the J call TRBJ2-1; D may be TRBD1 (6 bases). This CDR3 is built from 13 residues. Germline-derived CDR1 and CDR2 are SGHTA and FQGTGA. V lost 4 bases and J lost 9, with 13 bases in between. CDR3 protein: CASSSNRDREQFF. The CDR3 DNA reads as TGTGCCAGCAGCTCAAACAGGGATCGTGAGCAGTTCTTC.

This chain links TRBV6-5 with TRBJ1-2; a possible D gene is TRBD1 (5 bases). This CDR3 is 11 amino acids long. Trimming removed 2 bases at V and 7 bases at J, with 5 bases between. Germline loops: CDR1 MNHEY, CDR2 SVGAGI. The CDR3 loop is CASSYGGGYTF. The CDR3 nucleotides are TGTGCCAGCAGTTACGGGGGTGGCTACACCTTC.

In its sample, this clone was seen a few times. The rearrangement uses TRBV28 and TRBJ2-1; 10 positions match TRBD2. The CDR3 consists of 16 residues. V shed 4 bases and J 4 bases; nucleotides not matched to a gene: 7. From germline, CDR1 is MDHEN and CDR2 SYDVKM. This chain's CDR3 is CASSSQLAGRYNEQFF. Written as DNA, the CDR3 is TGTGCCAGCAGTTCCCAACTAGCGGGAAGGTACAATGAGCAGTTCTTC.

The CDR3 DNA reads as TGCGCCAGCAGCAACCGCGGACAGGGGTTGAGGGAGCAGTACTTC. This sequence encodes CASSNRGQGLREQYF. The chain links TRBV5-1 to TRBJ2-7; 9 positions agree with TRBD1. CDR3 length: 15 amino acids. Germline V gene data show CDR1 as SGHRS and CDR2 as YFSETQ. Unmatched junction bases numbered 12, after V lost 4 bases and J lost 7 bases. Full variable domain (remainder filled in from reference TRBV5-1 and TRBJ2-7): KAGVTQTPRYLIKTRGQQVTLSCSPISGHRSVSWYQQTPGQGLQFLFEYFSETQRNKGNFPGRFSGRQFSNSRSEMNVSTLELGDSALYLCASSNRGQGLREQYFGPGTRLTVT.

V and J are TRBV5-1 and TRBJ1-4, with TRBD1 identical over 7 bases. This CDR3 contains 14 residues. Germline CDR1 reads SGHRS; CDR2 reads YFSETQ. The ends lost 7 bases at V and 4 bases at J; junction bases unmatched: 7. The CDR3 sequence: CASAPGQLNEKLFF. In DNA, the CDR3 is TGCGCCAGCGCACCGGGACAGCTTAATGAAAAACTGTTTTTT. Using reference TRBV5-1 and TRBJ1-4 for the parts outside the CDR3, the full variable domain is KAGVTQTPRYLIKTRGQQVTLSCSPISGHRSVSWYQQTPGQGLQFLFEYFSETQRNKGNFPGRFSGRQFSNSRSEMNVSTLELGDSALYLCASAPGQLNEKLFFGSGTQLSVL.

V gene TRBV10-3 combines with J gene TRBJ1-3, with D possibly being TRBD1 (5 bases). Trimming stripped 5 bases from V and 0 bases from J, with 14 bases between. The germline gives CDR1 ENHRY, CDR2 SYGVKD. The CDR3 runs 16 residues. In nucleotides, the CDR3 is TGTGCCATCAGTTCCCAGACAGCGAGCTCTGGAAACACCATATATTTT. It is translated as CAISSQTASSGNTIYF.

This chain connects TRBV19 to TRBJ2-7; D gene unclear. V was pared by 5 bases and J by 2 bases, with 10 bases between. This CDR3 spans 13 amino acids. Per germline, CDR1 LNHDA and CDR2 SQIVND (reference sequence). The CDR3 reads CASSPRGTYEQYF. The DNA for the CDR3 is TGTGCCAGTAGTCCCCGAGGAACCTACGAGCAGTACTTC.

The chain combines TRBV30 with TRBJ2-1, with 8 nucleotides matching TRBD2. The CDR3 sequence is 14 residues long. The germline CDR1 and CDR2 sequences are GTSNPN and SVGIG (reference sequence). The CDR3 DNA reads TGTGCACACACATTGACGGGAGGGCCCTATGAGCAGTTCTTC. Protein sequence: CAHTLTGGPYEQFF.

The chain employs TRBV4-2 and TRBJ2-6; TRBD1 matches 7 bases. After removal of 3 bases from V and 0 bases from J, the junction contained 11 bases not matched to a gene. CDR1 and CDR2 (germline): LGHNA, YNFKEQ. The CDR3 contains 19 residues. CDR3 nucleotides: TGTGCCAGCAGCCATCTCGGGACAGCTATACGCTCTGGGGCCAACGTCCTGACTTTC. Translation: CASSHLGTAIRSGANVLTF.

The gene calls are TRBV18 and TRBJ2-1, with 15 bases that match TRBD2. With 6 bases clipped from V and 9 bases from J, the junction kept 12 bases outside the gene matches. The germline CDR1 and CDR2 sequences are KGHSH and LQKENI. The length of the CDR3 is 17 residues. CDR3 in amino acids: CASSPAGLAGGGGEQFF. CDR3 DNA sequence: TGTGCCAGCTCTCCAGCGGGACTAGCGGGAGGCGGCGGTGAGCAGTTCTTC.

V gene TRBV19 combines with J gene TRBJ2-7; D is unclear. V shed 9 bases and J shed 6 bases, with 6 bases lying between them. The CDR3 consists of 9 residues. The germline gives CDR1 LNHDA, CDR2 SQIVND (reference sequence). Here the CDR3 reads CASLREQYF. The DNA for the CDR3 is TGTGCCAGCTTGCGCGAGCAGTACTTC.

This chain uses TRBV5-1 with TRBJ1-6; 7 bases match TRBD1. The ends lost 3 bases at V and 6 bases at J; junction bases unmatched: 9. This CDR3 has 16 residues. Germline values: CDR1 SGHRS, CDR2 YFSETQ. The chain's CDR3 is CASSSTAGGSNSPLHF. As DNA, the CDR3 is TGCGCCAGCAGCTCGACGGCAGGGGGATCTAATTCACCCCTCCACTTT.

V and J are TRBV18 and TRBJ2-5; 9 bases fit TRBD2. TRBJ2-7 matches the DNA end more closely, so the J call is doubtful. CDR3 length: 15 amino acids. CDR1 and CDR2 from the germline V gene are KGHSH and LQKENI. For the CDR3, the DNA is TGTGCCAGCTCACCACGTCATAGCGGGAGAGACGAGCAGTACTTC. It encodes CASSPRHSGRDEQYF.

The rearrangement uses TRBV11-2 and TRBJ2-2; 10 nucleotides match TRBD1. Looked up from germline, CDR1 is SGHAT and CDR2 is FQNNGV. V gave up 3 bases and J gave up 4 bases; unmatched junction bases: 5. The CDR3 sequence is 16 residues long. The CDR3, as DNA: TGTGCCAGCAGCTTTACGACAGGGGGCGGCACCGGGGAGCTGTTTTTT. Translated, it gives CASSFTTGGGTGELFF.

The chain joins TRBV7-8 to TRBJ2-3; 7 positions match TRBD1. Germline loops: CDR1 SGHVS, CDR2 FQNEAQ. The V segment lost 7 bases and the J segment 2 bases; nucleotides outside the gene matches: 12. CDR3 length: 16 amino acids. CDR3 coding DNA: TGTGCCAGCAACAGAATTGACAGGGCCCTCACAGATACGCAGTATTTT. As protein: CASNRIDRALTDTQYF.

The chain combines TRBV11-2 with TRBJ2-2, with 9 positions matching TRBD2. The CDR3 totals 15 residues. In germline, CDR1 is SGHAT, CDR2 FQNNGV. Trimming took 5 bases from V and 7 from J; bases not matched to a gene: 8. CDR3 region: CASSPRREGGGELFF. CDR3 bases: TGTGCCAGCAGCCCTCGGCGGGAGGGTGGCGGGGAGCTGTTTTTT.

V gene TRBV18 combines with J gene TRBJ1-2, with 7 positions matching TRBD1. The germline V gene encodes CDR1 KGHSH and CDR2 LQKENI. V was pared by 3 bases and J by 8 bases, with 6 bases of the junction left unmatched. The length of the CDR3 is 13 residues. The CDR3 spells CASSPKDRSGYTF. For the CDR3, the DNA is TGTGCCAGCTCACCTAAGGACAGGAGCGGCTACACCTTC.

The genes are TRBV7-9 and TRBJ2-7, with D hard to call. Trimming took off 6 bases at V and 2 bases at J, with 11 bases between the two ends. Germline CDR1 SEHNR, CDR2 FQNEAQ (reference sequence). This CDR3 spans 13 amino acids. CDR3 nucleotide sequence: TGTGCCAGCAGTCCTTACCGGACCTACGAGCAGTACTTC. Amino acid sequence: CASSPYRTYEQYF.

The chain employs TRBV28 and TRBJ2-1; D gene uncertain. Germline loops: CDR1 MDHEN, CDR2 SYDVKM. The CDR3 covers 11 residues. Deletions cut 5 bases from V and 2 bases from J, with 1 base between. CDR3 sequence: CASSTYNEQFF. The CDR3 bases are TGTGCCAGCAGTACCTACAATGAGCAGTTCTTC.

This chain links TRBV19 with TRBJ2-3; TRBD2 matches 13 bases. V shed 3 bases and J 2 bases; nucleotides not matched to a gene: 2. This CDR3 comprises 16 residues. The germline V gene has CDR1 LNHDA and CDR2 SQIVND (reference sequence). CDR3 coding DNA: TGTGCCAGTAGTATGGGACTAGCGGGACTCACAGATACGCAGTATTTT. Translated: CASSMGLAGLTDTQYF.

The V and J genes are TRBV5-5 and TRBJ2-7; D ambiguous. The CDR3 has 15 residues. V was pared by 4 bases and J by 6 bases, with 20 bases between. Germline V gives CDR1 SGHKS, CDR2 YYEKEE (reference sequence). The CDR3 nucleotides are TGTGCCAGCAGCCCCACCCCGGTCCCAGGCTCCGAGCAGTACTTC. It translates to CASSPTPVPGSEQYF. Together with reference TRBV5-5 and TRBJ2-7, the CDR3 gives the full variable domain: DAGVTQSPTHLIKTRGQQVTLRCSPISGHKSVSWYQQVLGQGPQFIFQYYEKEERGRGNFPDRFSARQFPNYSSELNVNALLLGDSALYLCASSPTPVPGSEQYFGPGTRLTVT.

This clone was seen a few times. The chain couples TRBV27 to TRBJ2-5; possibly TRBD1 for D (5 bases). There are 16 residues in the CDR3. Germline V CDR1 and CDR2: MNHEY, SMNVEV (reference sequence). The V and J ends lost 3 bases and 1 base respectively, with 15 bases between them. Here the CDR3 DNA reads TGTGCCAGCAGTTTCCTCGTGGGGCAGGGCCAAGAGACCCAGTACTTC. Its protein is CASSFLVGQGQETQYF.

The chain employs TRBV5-1 and TRBJ2-7, with TRBD2 matching 10 bases. CDR1 and CDR2 from the germline V gene are SGHRS and YFSETQ. V gave up 3 bases and J gave up 4 bases; unmatched junction bases: 7. This CDR3 has 15 amino acids. The CDR3 loop reads CASSSLAGGSYEQYF. In DNA form, the CDR3 reads TGCGCCAGCAGCTCTTTAGCGGGAGGTTCGTACGAGCAGTACTTC.